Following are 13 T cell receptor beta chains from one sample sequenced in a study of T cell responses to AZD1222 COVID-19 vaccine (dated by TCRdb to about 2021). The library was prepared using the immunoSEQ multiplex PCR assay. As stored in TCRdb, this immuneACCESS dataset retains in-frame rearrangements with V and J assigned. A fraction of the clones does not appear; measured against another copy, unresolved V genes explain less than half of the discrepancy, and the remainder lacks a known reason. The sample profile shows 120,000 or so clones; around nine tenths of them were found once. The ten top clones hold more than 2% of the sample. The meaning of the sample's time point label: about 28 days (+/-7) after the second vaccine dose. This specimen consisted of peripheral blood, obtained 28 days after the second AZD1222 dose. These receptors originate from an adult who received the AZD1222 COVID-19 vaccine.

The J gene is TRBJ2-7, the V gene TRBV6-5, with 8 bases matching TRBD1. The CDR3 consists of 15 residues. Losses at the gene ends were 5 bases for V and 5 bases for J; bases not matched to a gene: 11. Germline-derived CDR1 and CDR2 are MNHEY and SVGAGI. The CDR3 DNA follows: TGTGCCAGCAGTCGACCAGGACAGGGACCCGACGAGCAGTACTTC. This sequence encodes CASSRPGQGPDEQYF.

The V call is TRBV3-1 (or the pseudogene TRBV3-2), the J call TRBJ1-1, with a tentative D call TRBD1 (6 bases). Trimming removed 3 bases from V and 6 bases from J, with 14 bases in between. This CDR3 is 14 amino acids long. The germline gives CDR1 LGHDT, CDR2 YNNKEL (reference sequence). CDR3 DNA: TGTGCCAGCAGCCAGTTAGGTGGGGGCTCTGAAGCTTTCTTT. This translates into CASSQLGGGSEAFF.

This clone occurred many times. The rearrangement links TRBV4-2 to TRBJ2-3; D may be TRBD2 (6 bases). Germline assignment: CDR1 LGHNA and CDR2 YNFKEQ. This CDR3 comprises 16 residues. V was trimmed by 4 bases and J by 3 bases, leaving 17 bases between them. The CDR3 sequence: CASSRERRGGTDTQYF. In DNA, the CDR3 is TGTGCCAGCAGCCGGGAGCGGCGGGGTGGTACAGATACGCAGTATTTT.

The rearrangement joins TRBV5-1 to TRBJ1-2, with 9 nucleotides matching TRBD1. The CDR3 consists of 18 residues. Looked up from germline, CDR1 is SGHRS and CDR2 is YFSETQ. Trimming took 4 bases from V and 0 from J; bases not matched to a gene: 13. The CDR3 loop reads CASSPLRDREVTNYGYTF. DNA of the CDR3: TGCGCCAGCAGCCCACTCCGGGACAGGGAGGTTACTAACTATGGCTACACCTTC. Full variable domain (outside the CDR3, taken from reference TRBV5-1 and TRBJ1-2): KAGVTQTPRYLIKTRGQQVTLSCSPISGHRSVSWYQQTPGQGLQFLFEYFSETQRNKGNFPGRFSGRQFSNSRSEMNVSTLELGDSALYLCASSPLRDREVTNYGYTFGSGTRLTVV.

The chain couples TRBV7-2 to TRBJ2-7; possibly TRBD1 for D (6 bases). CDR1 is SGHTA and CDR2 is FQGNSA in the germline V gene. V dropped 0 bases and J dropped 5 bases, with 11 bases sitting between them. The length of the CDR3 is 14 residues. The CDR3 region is CASSLAGARHEQYF. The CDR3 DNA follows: TGTGCCAGCAGCTTAGCGGGGGCACGGCACGAGCAGTACTTC.

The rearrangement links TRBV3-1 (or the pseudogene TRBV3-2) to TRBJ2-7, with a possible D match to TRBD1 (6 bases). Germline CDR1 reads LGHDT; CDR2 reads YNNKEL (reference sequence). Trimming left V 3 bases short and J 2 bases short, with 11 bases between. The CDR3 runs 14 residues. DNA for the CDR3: TGTGCCAGCAGCCAGACGCGGACAGCCTACGAGCAGTACTTC. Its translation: CASSQTRTAYEQYF.

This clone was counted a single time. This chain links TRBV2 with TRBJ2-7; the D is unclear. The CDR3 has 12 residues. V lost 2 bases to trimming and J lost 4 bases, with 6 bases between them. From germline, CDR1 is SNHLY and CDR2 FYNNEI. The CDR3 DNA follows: TGTGCCAGCAGTGAATTGCAATACGAGCAGTACTTC. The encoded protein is CASSELQYEQYF.

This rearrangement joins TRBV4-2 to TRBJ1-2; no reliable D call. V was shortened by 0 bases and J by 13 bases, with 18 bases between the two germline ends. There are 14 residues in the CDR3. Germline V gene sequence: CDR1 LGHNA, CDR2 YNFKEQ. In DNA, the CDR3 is TGTGCCAGCAGCCAAGAGATCGAGGAGGAAAATTTCACCTTC. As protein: CASSQEIEEENFTF.

CDR3 nucleotides: TGTGCCAGCATCCTCCGGCCGACGGCGGATCCGGCTGAGCAGTTCTTC. It encodes CASILRPTADPAEQFF. The rearrangement links TRBV27 to TRBJ2-1; D gene ambiguous. Deletions cut 7 bases from V and 9 bases from J, with 25 bases between. The CDR3 is 16 residues long. Germline loops: CDR1 MNHEY, CDR2 SMNVEV (reference sequence).

In nucleotides, the CDR3 is TGTGCCAGTAGTGCAGACAGGACCAGCTCCTATAATTCACCCCTCCACTTT. This codes for CASSADRTSSYNSPLHF. The V call is TRBV19, the J call TRBJ1-6; D may be TRBD1 (6 bases). In germline, CDR1 is LNHDA, CDR2 SQIVND (reference sequence). The CDR3 consists of 17 residues. V dropped 5 bases and J dropped 0 bases, with 14 bases sitting between them.

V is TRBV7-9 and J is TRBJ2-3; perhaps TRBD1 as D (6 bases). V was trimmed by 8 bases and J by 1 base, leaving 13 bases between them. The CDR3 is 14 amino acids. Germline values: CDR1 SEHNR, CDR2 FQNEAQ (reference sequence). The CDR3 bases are TGTGCCAGCTGTCGGGCAGGGGGCACAGATACGCAGTATTTT. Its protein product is CASCRAGGTDTQYF.

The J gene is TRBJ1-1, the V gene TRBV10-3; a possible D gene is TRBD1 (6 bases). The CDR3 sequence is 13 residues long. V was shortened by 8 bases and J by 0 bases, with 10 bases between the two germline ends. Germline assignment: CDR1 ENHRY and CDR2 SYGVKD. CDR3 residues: CAIARTVNTEAFF. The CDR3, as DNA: TGTGCCATCGCAAGGACAGTGAACACTGAAGCTTTCTTT.

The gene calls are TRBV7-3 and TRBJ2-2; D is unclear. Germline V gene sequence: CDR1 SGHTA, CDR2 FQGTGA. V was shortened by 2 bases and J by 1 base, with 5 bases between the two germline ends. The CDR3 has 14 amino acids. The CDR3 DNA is TGTGCCAGCAGCTTATTACAGAACACCGGGGAGCTGTTTTTT. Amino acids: CASSLLQNTGELFF.